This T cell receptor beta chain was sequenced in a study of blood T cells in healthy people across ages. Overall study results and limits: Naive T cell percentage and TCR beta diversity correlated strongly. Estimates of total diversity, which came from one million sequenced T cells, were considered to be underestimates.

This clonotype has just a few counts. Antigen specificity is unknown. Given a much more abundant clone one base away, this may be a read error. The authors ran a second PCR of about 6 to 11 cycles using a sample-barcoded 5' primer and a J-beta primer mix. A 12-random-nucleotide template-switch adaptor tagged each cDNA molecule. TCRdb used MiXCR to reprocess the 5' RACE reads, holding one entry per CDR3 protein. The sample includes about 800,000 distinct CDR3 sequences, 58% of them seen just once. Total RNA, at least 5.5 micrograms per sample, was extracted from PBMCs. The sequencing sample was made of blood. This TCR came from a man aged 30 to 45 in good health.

The CDR3 sequence: CASSCRVSGDAQYF. In nucleotides, the CDR3 is TGTGCCAGCAGTTGCAGAGTGAGCGGAGATGCGCAGTATTTT. The chain is built from TRBV12-3 or TRBV12-4 and TRBJ2-3; D perhaps matches TRBD2 (5 bases). This CDR3 comprises 14 residues.